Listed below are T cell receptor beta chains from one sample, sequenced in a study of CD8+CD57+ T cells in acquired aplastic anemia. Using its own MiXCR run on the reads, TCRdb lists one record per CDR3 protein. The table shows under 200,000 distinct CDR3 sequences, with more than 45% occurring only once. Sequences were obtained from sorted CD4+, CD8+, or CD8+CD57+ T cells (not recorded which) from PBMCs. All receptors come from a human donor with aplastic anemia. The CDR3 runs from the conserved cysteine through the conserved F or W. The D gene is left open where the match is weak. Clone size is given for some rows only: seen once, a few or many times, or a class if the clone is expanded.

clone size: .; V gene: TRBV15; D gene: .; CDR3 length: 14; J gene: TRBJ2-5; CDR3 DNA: TGTGCCACCAGCAGAGATTTGGGCGGGGAGACCCAGTACTTC; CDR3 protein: CATSRDLGGETQYF
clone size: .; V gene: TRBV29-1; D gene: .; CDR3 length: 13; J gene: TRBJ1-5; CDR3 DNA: TGCAGCGTTGAAGATGAGGGTGGACAGCCCCAGCATTTT; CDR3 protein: CSVEDEGGQPQHF
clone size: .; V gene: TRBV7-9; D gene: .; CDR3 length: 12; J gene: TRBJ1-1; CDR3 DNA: TGTGCCAGCAGCGACACGGGACTTGAAGCTTTCTTT; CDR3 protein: CASSDTGLEAFF
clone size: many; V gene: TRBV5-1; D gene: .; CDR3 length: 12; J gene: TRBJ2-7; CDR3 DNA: TGCGCCAGCAAGCCATCGATAGGCGAGCAGTACTTC; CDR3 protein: CASKPSIGEQYF
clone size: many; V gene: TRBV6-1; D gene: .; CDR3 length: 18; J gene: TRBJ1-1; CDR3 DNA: TGTGCCAGCAGTCGTTATCCCCTCAGGACGGCCATGAACACTGAAGCTTTCTTT; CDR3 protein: CASSRYPLRTAMNTEAFF
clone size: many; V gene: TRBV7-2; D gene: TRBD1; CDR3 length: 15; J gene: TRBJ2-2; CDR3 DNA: TGTGCCAACAAACCGGGACAGGGGGACACCGGGGAGCTGTTTTTT; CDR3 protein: CANKPGQGDTGELFF
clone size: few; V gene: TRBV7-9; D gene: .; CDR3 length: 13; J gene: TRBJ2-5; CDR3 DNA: TGTGCCAGCAGCTCTGGGGCAGAAGAGACCCAGTACTTC; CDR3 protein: CASSSGAEETQYF
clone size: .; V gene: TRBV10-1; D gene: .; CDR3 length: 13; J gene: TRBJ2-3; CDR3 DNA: TGCGCCAGCAGTGAGGGGGATGCAGATACGCAGTATTTT; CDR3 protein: CASSEGDADTQYF
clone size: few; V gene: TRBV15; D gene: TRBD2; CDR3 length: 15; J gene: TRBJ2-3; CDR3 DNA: TGTGCCACCAGCAGGAGGACTAGCGGCACAGATACGCAGTATTTT; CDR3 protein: CATSRRTSGTDTQYF
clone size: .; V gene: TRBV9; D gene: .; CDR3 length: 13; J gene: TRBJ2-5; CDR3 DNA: TGTGCCAGCAGACGGACAGAACAAGAGACCCAGTACTTC; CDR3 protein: CASRRTEQETQYF
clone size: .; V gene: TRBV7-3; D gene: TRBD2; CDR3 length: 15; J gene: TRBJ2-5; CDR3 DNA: TGTGCCAGCAGCCCATGGGCTAGCGGGCAAGAGACCCAGTACTTC; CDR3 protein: CASSPWASGQETQYF
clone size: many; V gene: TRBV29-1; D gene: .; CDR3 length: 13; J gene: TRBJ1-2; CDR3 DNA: TGCAGCGTTGAAGAAACAGGGCCAGGGGAAAACACCTTC; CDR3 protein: CSVEETGPGENTF
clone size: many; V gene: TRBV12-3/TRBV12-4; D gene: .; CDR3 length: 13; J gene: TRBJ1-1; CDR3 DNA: TGTGCCAGCAGTTTTCAGATGAACACTGAAGCTTTCTTT; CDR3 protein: CASSFQMNTEAFF
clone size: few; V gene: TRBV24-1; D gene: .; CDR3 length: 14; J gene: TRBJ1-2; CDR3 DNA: TGTGCCACCAGTGATTTATGGGGGCAGGGTGGCTACACCTTC; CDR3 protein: CATSDLWGQGGYTF
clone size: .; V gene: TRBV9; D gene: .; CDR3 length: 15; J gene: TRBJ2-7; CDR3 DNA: TGTGCCAGCAGCGTAGGCGGGGGCCTTTTGAACGAGCAGTACTTC; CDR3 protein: CASSVGGGLLNEQYF
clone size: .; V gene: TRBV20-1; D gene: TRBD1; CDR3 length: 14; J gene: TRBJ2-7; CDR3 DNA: TGCAGTGCTAGTGGGACAGAGGGCACCGGGGAGCAGTACTTC; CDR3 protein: CSASGTEGTGEQYF
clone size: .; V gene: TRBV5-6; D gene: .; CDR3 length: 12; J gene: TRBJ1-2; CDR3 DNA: TGTGCCAGCAGCTCCAGGAACTATGGCTACACCTTC; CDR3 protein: CASSSRNYGYTF
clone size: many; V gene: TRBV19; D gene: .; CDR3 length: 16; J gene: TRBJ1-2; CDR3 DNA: TGTGCCAGTAGTATACGGGGGATAACCCCTAACTATGGCTACACCTTC; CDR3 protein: CASSIRGITPNYGYTF
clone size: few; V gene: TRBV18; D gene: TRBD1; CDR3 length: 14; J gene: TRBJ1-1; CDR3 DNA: TGTGCCAGCTCACCACTCCAGGGGGACACTGAAGCTTTCTTT; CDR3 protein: CASSPLQGDTEAFF
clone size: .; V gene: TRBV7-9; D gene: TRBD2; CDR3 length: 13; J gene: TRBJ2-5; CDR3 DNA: TGTGCCAGCAGCTTAGTCGGGAGGGAGACCCAGTACTTC; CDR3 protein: CASSLVGRETQYF
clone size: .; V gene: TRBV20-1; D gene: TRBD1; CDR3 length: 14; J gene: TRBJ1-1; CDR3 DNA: TGCAGTGCTAGAGATCACAGGGGGAACACTGAAGCTTTCTTT; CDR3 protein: CSARDHRGNTEAFF
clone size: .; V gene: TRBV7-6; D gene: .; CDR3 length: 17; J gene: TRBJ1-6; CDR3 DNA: TGTGCCAGCAGCTTAGAATGGAGGAGCTCCTATAATTCACCCCTCCACTTT; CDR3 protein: CASSLEWRSSYNSPLHF
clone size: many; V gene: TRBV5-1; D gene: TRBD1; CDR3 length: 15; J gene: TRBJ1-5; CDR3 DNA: TGCGCCAGCAGCTTGTCGGGACAGGTCAGTCAGCCCCAGCATTTT; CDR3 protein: CASSLSGQVSQPQHF
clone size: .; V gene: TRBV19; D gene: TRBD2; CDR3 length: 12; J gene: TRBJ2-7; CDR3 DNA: TGTGCCAGTAGTAGGACTAGCGACGAGCAGTACTTC; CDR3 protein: CASSRTSDEQYF
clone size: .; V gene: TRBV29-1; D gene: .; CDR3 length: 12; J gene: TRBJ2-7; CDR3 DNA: TGCAGCGTTGGGCAGGTCGCGTACGAGCAGTACTTC; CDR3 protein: CSVGQVAYEQYF
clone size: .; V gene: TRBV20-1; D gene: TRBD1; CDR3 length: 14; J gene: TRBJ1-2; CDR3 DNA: TGCAGTGCTAGAGATTCTGACAGGGTCTATGGCTACACCTTC; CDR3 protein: CSARDSDRVYGYTF
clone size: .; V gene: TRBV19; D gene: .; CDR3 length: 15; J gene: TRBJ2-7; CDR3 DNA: TGTGCCAGTAGTATATTTTCCGCGGGCTCCTACGAGCAGTACTTC; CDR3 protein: CASSIFSAGSYEQYF
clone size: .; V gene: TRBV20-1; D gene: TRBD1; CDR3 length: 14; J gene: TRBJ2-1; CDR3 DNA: TGCAGTGCTCGGGACAGGGATCCCTACAATGAGCAGTTCTTC; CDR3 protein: CSARDRDPYNEQFF
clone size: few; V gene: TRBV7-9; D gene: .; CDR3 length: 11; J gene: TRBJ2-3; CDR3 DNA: TGTGCCAGCATCGTGGCAGATACGCAGTATTTT; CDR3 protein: CASIVADTQYF
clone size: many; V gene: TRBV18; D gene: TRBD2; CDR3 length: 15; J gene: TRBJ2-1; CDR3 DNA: TGTGCCAGCTCAGCCGGGACTAGCGGTTACAATGAGCAGTTCTTC; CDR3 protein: CASSAGTSGYNEQFF
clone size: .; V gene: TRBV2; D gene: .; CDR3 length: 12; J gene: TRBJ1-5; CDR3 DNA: TGTGCCAGCAGTGAAGCTAATCAGCCCCAGCATTTT; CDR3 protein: CASSEANQPQHF
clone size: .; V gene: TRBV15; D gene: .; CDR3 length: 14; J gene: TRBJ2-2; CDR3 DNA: TGTGCCACCAGCGCGGGATGTCGACACCGGGGAGCTGTTTTT; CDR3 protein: CATSAGCRHRGAVF
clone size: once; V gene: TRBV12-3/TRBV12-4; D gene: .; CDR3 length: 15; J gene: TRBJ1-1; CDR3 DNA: TGTGCCAGCAGTATCTTACAGGGAGTTGACACTGAAGCTTTCTTT; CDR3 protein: CASSILQGVDTEAFF
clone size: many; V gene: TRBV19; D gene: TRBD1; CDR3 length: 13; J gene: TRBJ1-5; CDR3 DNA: TGTGCCAGTAGTATTGGGACAGGTCAGCCCCAGCATTTT; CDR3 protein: CASSIGTGQPQHF
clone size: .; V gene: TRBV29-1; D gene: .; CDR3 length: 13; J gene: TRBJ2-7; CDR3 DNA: TGCAGCGTTGAGGACTACCGAAGCTACGAGCAGTACTTC; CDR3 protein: CSVEDYRSYEQYF
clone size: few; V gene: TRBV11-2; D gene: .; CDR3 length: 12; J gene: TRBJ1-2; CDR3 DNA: TGTGCCAGCAGCTTCGGGGGAGATGGCTACACCTTC; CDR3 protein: CASSFGGDGYTF
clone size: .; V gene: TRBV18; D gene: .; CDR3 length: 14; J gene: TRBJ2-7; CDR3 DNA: TGTGCCAGCTCACCCGCCGGGGCTCACTACGAGCAGTACTTC; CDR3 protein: CASSPAGAHYEQYF
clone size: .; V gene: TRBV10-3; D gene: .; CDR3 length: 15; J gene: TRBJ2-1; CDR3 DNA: TGTGCCTCGGTGCGGGCCCTCGATGGGTACAATGAGCAGTTCTTC; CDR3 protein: CASVRALDGYNEQFF
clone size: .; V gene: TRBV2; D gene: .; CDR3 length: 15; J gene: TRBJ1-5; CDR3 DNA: TGTGCCAGCAGTGAAGCGGTTAGGGGCGAGCAGCCCCAGCATTTT; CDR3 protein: CASSEAVRGEQPQHF
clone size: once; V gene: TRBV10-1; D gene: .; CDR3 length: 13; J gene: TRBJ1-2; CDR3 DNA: TGCGCCAGCAGAATCGACTTAGTTATGAGCTACACCTTC; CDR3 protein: CASRIDLVMSYTF